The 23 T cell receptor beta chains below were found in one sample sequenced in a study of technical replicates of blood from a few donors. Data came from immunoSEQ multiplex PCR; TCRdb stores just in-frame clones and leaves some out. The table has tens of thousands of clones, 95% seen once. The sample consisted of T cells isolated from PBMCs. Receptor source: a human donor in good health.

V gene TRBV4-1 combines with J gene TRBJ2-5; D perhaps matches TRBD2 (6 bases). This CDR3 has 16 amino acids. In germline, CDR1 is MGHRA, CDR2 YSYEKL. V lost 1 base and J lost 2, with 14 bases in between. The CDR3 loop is CASSQVWSGAQETQYF. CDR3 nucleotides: TGCGCCAGCAGCCAAGTGTGGTCGGGAGCTCAAGAGACCCAGTACTTC.

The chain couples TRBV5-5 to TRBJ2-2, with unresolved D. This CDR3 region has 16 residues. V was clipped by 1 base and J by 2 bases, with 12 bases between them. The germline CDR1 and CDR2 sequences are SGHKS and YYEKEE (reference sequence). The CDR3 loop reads CASSLFIRDNTGELFF. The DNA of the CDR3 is TGTGCCAGCAGCTTGTTTATTCGAGATAACACCGGGGAGCTGTTTTTT.

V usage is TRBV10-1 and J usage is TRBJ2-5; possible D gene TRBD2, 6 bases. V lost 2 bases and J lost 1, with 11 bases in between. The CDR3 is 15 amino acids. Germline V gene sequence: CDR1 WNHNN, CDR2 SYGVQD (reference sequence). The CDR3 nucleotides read TGCGCCAGCAGTGAGCAGGGACTGGCCCAAGAGACCCAGTACTTC. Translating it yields CASSEQGLAQETQYF.

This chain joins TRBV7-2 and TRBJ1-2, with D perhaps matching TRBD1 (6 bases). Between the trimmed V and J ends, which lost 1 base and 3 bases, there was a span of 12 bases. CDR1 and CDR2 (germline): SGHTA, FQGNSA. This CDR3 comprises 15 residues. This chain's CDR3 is CASSLVWDNDYGYTF. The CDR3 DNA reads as TGTGCCAGCAGCTTAGTATGGGACAACGACTATGGCTACACCTTC. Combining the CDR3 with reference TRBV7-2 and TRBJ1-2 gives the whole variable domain GAGVSQSPSNKVTEKGKDVELRCDPISGHTALYWYRQSLGQGLEFLIYFQGNSAPDKSGLPSDRFSAERTGGSVSTLTIQRTQQEDSAVYLCASSLVWDNDYGYTFGSGTRLTVV.

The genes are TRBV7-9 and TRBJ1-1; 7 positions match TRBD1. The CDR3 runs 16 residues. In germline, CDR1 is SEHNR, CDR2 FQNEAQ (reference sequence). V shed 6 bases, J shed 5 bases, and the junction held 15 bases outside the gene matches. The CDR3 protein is CASRRRGQTGGTEAFF. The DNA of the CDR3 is TGTGCCAGCAGACGCCGGGGACAGACGGGTGGGACTGAAGCTTTCTTT. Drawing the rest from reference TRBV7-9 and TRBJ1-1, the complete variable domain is DTGVSQNPRHKITKRGQNVTFRCDPISEHNRLYWYRQTLGQGPEFLTYFQNEAQLEKSRLLSDRFSAERPKGSFSTLEIQRTEQGDSAMYLCASRRRGQTGGTEAFFGQGTRLTVV.

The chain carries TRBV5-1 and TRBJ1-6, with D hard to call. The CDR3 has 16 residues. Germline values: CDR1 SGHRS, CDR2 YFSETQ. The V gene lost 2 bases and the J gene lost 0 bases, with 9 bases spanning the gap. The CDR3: CASSLAMGSYNSPLHF. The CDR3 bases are TGCGCCAGCAGCTTAGCGATGGGCTCCTATAATTCACCCCTCCACTTT.

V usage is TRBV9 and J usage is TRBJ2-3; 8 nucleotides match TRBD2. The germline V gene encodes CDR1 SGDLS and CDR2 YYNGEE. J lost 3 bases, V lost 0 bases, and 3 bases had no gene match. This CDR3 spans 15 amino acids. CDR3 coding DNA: TGTGCCAGCAGCGTAGAGGGACTAGAGACAGATACGCAGTATTTT. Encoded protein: CASSVEGLETDTQYF. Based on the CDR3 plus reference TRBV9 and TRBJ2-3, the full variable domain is DSGVTQTPKHLITATGQRVTLRCSPRSGDLSVYWYQQSLDQGLQFLIQYYNGEERAKGNILERFSAQQFPDLHSELNLSSLELGDSALYFCASSVEGLETDTQYFGPGTRLTVL.

CDR3 in DNA: TGTGCCAGCAGCTTCCGGTTTAGCTCTGGAAACACCATATATTTT. Translation: CASSFRFSSGNTIYF. The chain has TRBV5-6 and TRBJ1-3; D gene unclear. Trimming pared 2 bases from V and 0 bases from J, leaving 9 bases between. Germline lookup yields CDR1 SGHDT and CDR2 YYEEEE. The CDR3 loop spans 15 amino acids.

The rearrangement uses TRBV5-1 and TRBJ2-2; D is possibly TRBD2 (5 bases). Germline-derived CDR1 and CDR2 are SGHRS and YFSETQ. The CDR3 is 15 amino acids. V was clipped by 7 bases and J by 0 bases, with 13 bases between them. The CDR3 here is CASGFLGANTGELFF. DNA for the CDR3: TGCGCCAGCGGATTCCTCGGGGCGAACACCGGGGAGCTGTTTTTT.

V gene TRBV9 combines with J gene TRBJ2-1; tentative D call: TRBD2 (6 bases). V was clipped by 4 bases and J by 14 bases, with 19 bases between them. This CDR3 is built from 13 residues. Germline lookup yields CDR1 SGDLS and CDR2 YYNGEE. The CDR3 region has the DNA TGTGCCAGCAGCTCGGAGGAGGGGACGAGGAAGTTCTTC. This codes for CASSSEEGTRKFF.

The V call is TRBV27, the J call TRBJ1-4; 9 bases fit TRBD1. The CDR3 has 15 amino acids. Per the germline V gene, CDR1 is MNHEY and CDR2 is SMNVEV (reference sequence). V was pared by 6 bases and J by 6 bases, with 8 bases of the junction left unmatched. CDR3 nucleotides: TGTGCCAGCAGCCTATTACAGGGGGCGTATGAAAAACTGTTTTTT. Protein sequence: CASSLLQGAYEKLFF.

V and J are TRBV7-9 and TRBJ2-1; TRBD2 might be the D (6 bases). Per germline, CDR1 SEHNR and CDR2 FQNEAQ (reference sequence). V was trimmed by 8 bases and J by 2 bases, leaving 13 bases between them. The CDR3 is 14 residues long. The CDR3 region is CASGVAVTYNEQFF. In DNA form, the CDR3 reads TGTGCCAGCGGGGTAGCGGTTACCTACAATGAGCAGTTCTTC.

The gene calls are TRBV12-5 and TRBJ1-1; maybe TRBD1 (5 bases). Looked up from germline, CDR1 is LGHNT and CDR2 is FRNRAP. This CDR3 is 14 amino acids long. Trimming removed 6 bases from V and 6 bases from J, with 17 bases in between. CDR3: CASGSLGGSAEAFF. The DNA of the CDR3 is TGTGCTAGTGGCTCTTTGGGGGGATCCGCTGAAGCTTTCTTT.

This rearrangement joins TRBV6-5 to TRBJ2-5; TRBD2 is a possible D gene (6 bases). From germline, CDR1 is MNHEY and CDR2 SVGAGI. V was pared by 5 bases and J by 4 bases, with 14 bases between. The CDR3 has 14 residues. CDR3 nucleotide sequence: TGTGCCAGCAGTACCTGGCGGGGTGGAGAGACCCAGTACTTC. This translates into CASSTWRGGETQYF.

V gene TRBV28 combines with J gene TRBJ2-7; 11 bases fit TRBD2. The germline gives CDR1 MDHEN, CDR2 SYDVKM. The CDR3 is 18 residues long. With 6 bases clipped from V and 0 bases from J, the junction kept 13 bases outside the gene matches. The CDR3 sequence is CASRFKGGLAASSYEQYF. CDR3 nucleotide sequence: TGTGCCAGCAGATTCAAGGGGGGACTAGCGGCCAGCTCCTACGAGCAGTACTTC.

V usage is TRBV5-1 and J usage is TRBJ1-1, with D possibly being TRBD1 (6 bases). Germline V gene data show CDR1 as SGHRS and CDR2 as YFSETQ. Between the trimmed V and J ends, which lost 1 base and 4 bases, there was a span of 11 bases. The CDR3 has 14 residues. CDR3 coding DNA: TGCGCCAGCAGCTTGCTACAGGGTGGCACTGAAGCTTTCTTT. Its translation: CASSLLQGGTEAFF.

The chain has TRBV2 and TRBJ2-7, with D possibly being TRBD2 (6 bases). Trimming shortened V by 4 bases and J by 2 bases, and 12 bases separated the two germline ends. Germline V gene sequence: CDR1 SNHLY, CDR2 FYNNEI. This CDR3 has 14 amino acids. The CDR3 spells CASSARDSTYEQYF. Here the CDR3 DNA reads TGTGCCAGCAGTGCCAGGGACTCCACCTACGAGCAGTACTTC.

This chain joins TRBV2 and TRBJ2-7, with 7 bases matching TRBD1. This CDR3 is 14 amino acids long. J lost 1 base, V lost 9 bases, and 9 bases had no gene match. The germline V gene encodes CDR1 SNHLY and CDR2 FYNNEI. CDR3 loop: CARGEETGSYEQYF. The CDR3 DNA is TGTGCCAGAGGGGAAGAGACAGGGTCCTACGAGCAGTACTTC. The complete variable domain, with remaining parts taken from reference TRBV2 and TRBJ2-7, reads EPEVTQTPSHQVTQMGQEVILRCVPISNHLYFYWYRQILGQKVEFLVSFYNNEISEKSEIFDDQFSVERPDGSNFTLKIRSTKLEDSAMYFCARGEETGSYEQYFGPGTRLTVT.

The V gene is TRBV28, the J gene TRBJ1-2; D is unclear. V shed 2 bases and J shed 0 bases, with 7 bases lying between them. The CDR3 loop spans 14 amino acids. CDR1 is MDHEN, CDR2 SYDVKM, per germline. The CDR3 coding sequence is TGTGCCAGCAGTTTAGGGGAGGCTAACTATGGCTACACCTTC. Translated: CASSLGEANYGYTF.

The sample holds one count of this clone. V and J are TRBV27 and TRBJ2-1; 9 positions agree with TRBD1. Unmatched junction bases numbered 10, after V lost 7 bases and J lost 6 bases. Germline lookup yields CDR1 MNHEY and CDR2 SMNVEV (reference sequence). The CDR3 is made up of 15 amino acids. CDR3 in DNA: TGTGCCAGCATAAGGAGGACAGGGGTATTCAATGAGCAGTTCTTC. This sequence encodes CASIRRTGVFNEQFF.

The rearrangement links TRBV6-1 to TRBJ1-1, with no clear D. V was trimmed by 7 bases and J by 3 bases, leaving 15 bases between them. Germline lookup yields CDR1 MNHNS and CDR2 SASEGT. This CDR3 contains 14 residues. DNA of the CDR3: TGTGCCAGCACCCTAAGGAAGAGGGACACTGAAGCTTTCTTT. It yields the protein CASTLRKRDTEAFF.

In DNA form, the CDR3 reads TGTGCCAGTACTTTGACAGCAACTAATGAAAAACTGTTTTTT. It yields the protein CASTLTATNEKLFF. This chain connects TRBV19 to TRBJ1-4, with D possibly matching TRBD1 (5 bases). The V gene's germline CDR1 is LNHDA and CDR2 SQIVND (reference sequence). The V end was cut by 7 bases, the J end by 0 bases, with 9 bases between. This CDR3 contains 14 residues.

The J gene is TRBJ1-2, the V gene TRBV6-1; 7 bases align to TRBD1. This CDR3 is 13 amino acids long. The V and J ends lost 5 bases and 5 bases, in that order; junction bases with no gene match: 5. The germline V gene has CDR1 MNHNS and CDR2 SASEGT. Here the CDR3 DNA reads TGTGCCAGCAGTTTGGACAGGCATTATGGCTACACCTTC. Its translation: CASSLDRHYGYTF.